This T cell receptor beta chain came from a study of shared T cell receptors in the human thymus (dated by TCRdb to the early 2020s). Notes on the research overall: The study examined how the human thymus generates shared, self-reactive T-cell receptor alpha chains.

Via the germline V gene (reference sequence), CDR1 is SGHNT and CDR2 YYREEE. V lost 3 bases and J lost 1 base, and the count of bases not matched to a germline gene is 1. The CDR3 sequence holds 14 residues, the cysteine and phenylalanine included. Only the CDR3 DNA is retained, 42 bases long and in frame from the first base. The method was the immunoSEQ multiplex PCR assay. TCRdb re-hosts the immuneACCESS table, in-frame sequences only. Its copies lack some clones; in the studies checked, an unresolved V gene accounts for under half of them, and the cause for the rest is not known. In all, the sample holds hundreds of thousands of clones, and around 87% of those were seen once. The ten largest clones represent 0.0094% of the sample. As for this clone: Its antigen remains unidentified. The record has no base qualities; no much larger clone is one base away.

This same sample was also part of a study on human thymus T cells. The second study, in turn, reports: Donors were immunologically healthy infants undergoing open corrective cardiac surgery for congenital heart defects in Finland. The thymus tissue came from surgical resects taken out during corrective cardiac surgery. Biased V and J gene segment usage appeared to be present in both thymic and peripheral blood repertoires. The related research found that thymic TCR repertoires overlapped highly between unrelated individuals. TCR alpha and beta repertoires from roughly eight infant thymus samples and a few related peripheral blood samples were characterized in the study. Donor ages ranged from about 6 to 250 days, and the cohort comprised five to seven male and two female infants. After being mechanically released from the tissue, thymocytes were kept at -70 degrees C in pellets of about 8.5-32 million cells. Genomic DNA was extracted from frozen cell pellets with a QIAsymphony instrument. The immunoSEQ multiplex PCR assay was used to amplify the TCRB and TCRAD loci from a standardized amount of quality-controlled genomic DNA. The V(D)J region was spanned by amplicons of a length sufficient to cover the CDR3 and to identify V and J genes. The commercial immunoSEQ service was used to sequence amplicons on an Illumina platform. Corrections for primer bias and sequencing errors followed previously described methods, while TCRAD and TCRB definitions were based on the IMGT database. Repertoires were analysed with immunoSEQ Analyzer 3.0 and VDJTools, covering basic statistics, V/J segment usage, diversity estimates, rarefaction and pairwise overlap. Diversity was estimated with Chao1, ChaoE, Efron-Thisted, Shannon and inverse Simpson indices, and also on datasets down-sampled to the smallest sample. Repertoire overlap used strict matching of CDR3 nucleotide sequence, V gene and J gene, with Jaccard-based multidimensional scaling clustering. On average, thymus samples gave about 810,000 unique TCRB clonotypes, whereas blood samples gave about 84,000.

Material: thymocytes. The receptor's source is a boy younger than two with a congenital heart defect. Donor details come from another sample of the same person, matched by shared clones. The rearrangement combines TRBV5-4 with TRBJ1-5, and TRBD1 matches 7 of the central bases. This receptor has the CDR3 CASSSGQSNQPQHF. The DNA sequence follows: TGTGCCAGCAGCTCGGGACAGAGCAATCAGCCCCAGCATTTT.